This TCR beta chain was found in a study of OX40 agonist ivuxolimab in advanced cancers. General study findings and limits: Partial responders treated at 0.1-3.0 mg/kg exhibited clonal expansion among the lowest measured. Some of the nonresponding patients also showed low levels of normalized T-cell clonal expansion. In the 0.1 to 3.0 mg/kg range, CD4+ and CD8+ blood T cells had expanded clonally by week 6.

Assay: immunoSEQ multiplex PCR; the TCRdb copy retains only in-frame clones and omits some. In the table there are about 95,000 clones, 90% to 95% of which are singletons. This CDR3 has 19 amino acids. Germline CDR1 is SEHNR and CDR2 is FQNEAQ (reference sequence). With V trimmed by 3 bases and J by 4 bases, 12 bases remained unmatched. A word on this clone: Its specificity is not known.

This TCR derives from an adult with an advanced solid tumor such as melanoma, head and neck, liver or kidney cancer. The chain carries TRBV7-9 and TRBJ2-3, with 14 bases matching TRBD2. Sequencing was performed on CD4+ or CD8+ T cells sorted from blood, taken in a trial of the OX40 agonist ivuxolimab. CDR3: CASSLGLGLAGVRADTQYF. The CDR3, as DNA: TGTGCCAGCAGCTTGGGATTGGGACTAGCGGGAGTTCGCGCAGATACGCAGTATTTT.